The clone carrying this T cell receptor (beta chain) was seen a few times. Its target is not known. The source of the sample is a study of beta chain features in type 1 diabetes. Study-wide points: The study found fewer insertions and more deletions at VDJ junctions in type 1 diabetes patients. TCRB CDR3s from Type 1 diabetes patients were moderately but significantly shorter in all four CD4+ subsets. Within patients, naive, central memory and Treg TCRB repertoires seemed more similar than within healthy donors.

One heparinised draw of blood, averaging roughly 0.12 L, came from each donor. Reverse transcription of all isolated RNA meant that expressed TCRB transcripts were sequenced. The data were produced by immunoSEQ multiplex PCR, yet TCRdb's version contains in-frame clones alone and is incomplete. The repertoire holds about 220,000 clones, with about a tenth as singletons. The CDR3 has 10 amino acids. Trimming removed 4 bases at V and 6 bases at J, with 6 bases between. The germline CDR1 and CDR2 sequences are DFQATT and SNEGSKA (reference sequence). The clonotype was recovered from a man aged 18 to 30 in good health. Sequences were obtained from central memory CD4+ T cells from blood. The chain uses TRBV20-1 and TRBJ1-2; D remains unclear. The CDR3 reads CSAKRNGYTF. The CDR3, as DNA: TGCAGTGCTAAAAGGAATGGCTACACCTTC.